This is a list of T cell receptor beta chains from one sample in a study of T cells in Graves' hyperthyroidism and ophthalmopathy. TCRdb re-analysed the multiplex PCR reads in MiXCR, keeping a single row per CDR3 protein. The sample shows 130,000 to 150,000 distinct CDR3 sequences, around 20% of them seen only once. Source material: blood. These receptors originate from a woman aged 50 to 60 with Graves' hyperthyroidism that later progressed to Graves' ophthalmopathy. Both conserved end residues are part of each CDR3. The order of the fields is CDR3 DNA, CDR3 protein, V gene, D gene, J gene, clone size. D genes are given only for firm matches. Part of the rows lack a size; the others show once, few, many or a class for expanded clones.

CDR3nt: TGTGCCAGCAGCCAATCGGGACTAGCGGGAGGGCCGATTGAGCAGTTCTTC
CDR3aa: CASSQSGLAGGPIEQFF
v_gene: TRBV14
d_gene: TRBD2
j_gene: TRBJ2-1
abundance: few

CDR3nt: TGTGCCATCAGTGACGGCAAGGGCCAGTACTTC
CDR3aa: CAISDGKGQYF
v_gene: TRBV10-3
d_gene: NA
j_gene: TRBJ2-5
abundance: many

CDR3nt: TGCAGTGCTCACCCACAGAGCCATGAGCAGTTCTTC
CDR3aa: CSAHPQSHEQFF
v_gene: TRBV20-1
d_gene: NA
j_gene: TRBJ2-1
abundance: NA

CDR3nt: TGCAGTGCTGAAGGGGGCAGGGAAGGCTATGGCTACACCTTC
CDR3aa: CSAEGGREGYGYTF
v_gene: TRBV20-1
d_gene: TRBD1
j_gene: TRBJ1-2
abundance: many

CDR3nt: TGTGCCAGCAGTGAAGGGGGGAGTGTCCATGAGCAGTTCTTC
CDR3aa: CASSEGGSVHEQFF
v_gene: TRBV12-3/TRBV12-4
d_gene: NA
j_gene: TRBJ2-1
abundance: many

CDR3nt: TGTGCCAGCAGCCCCGGACAGGTGAACACCGGGGAGCTGTTTTTT
CDR3aa: CASSPGQVNTGELFF
v_gene: TRBV4-2
d_gene: TRBD1
j_gene: TRBJ2-2
abundance: many

CDR3nt: TGTGCCAGTAGTGCGCCGGGACAGGGGGCAGAGACCCAGTACTTC
CDR3aa: CASSAPGQGAETQYF
v_gene: TRBV19
d_gene: TRBD1
j_gene: TRBJ2-5
abundance: few

CDR3nt: TGCAGCGTTGCGACCAGGTCCACCGGGGAGCTGTTTTTT
CDR3aa: CSVATRSTGELFF
v_gene: TRBV29-1
d_gene: NA
j_gene: TRBJ2-2
abundance: NA

CDR3nt: TGCGCCAGCAGCTGGTCCTACAATGAGCAGTTCTTC
CDR3aa: CASSWSYNEQFF
v_gene: TRBV5-1
d_gene: NA
j_gene: TRBJ2-1
abundance: few

CDR3nt: TGTGCCAGCAGTTCAACAACTGAAGCCAAAAACATTCAGTACTTC
CDR3aa: CASSSTTEAKNIQYF
v_gene: TRBV6-1
d_gene: NA
j_gene: TRBJ2-4
abundance: many